This TCR beta chain was recorded in a study of T-cell reconstitution after alpha-beta-depleted transplantation in children. Notes on the study in general: T-cell numbers and diversity, one year after transplant, stemmed largely from T cells that were newly produced.

TCRbeta library construction was performed incorporating unique molecular identifiers. TCRdb re-analysed the PCR reads in MiXCR, keeping a single row per CDR3 protein. The data show approximately 800,000 distinct CDR3 sequences, 15% to 20% seen once. This clonotype has more than one count but fewer than ten. The antigen remains unidentified. Germline V gene data show CDR1 as MGHRA and CDR2 as YSYEKL. This CDR3 has 13 residues. V shed 3 bases and J shed 1 base, with 6 bases lying between them. The sample in question was PBMCs, mostly from graft donor cells, obtained 360 days after TCRalphabeta/CD19-depleted stem cell transplant. This TCR was recovered from a male patient under 18 who had a stem cell transplant for acute lymphoblastic leukemia, so the T cells may come from the graft donor. V usage is TRBV4-1 and J usage is TRBJ1-1, with D uncertain. The CDR3 region has the DNA TGCGCCAGCAGCCATATGGGGAACACTGAAGCTTTCTTT. The encoded protein is CASSHMGNTEAFF.